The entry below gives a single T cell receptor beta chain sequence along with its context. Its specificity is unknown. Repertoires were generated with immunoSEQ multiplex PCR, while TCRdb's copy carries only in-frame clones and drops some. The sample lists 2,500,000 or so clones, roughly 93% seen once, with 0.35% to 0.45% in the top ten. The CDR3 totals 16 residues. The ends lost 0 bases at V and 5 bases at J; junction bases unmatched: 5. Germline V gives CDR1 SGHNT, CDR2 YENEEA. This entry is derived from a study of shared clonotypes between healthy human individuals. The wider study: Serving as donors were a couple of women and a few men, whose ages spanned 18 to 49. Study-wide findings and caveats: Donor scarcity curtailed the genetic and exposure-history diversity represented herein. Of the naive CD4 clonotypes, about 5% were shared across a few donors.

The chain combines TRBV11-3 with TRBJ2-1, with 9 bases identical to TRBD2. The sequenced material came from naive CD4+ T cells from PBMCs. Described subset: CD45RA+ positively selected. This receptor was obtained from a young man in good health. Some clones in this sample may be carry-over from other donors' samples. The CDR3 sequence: CASSLESLAGNNEQFF. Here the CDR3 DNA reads TGTGCCAGCAGCTTAGAATCCCTAGCGGGGAACAATGAGCAGTTCTTC.